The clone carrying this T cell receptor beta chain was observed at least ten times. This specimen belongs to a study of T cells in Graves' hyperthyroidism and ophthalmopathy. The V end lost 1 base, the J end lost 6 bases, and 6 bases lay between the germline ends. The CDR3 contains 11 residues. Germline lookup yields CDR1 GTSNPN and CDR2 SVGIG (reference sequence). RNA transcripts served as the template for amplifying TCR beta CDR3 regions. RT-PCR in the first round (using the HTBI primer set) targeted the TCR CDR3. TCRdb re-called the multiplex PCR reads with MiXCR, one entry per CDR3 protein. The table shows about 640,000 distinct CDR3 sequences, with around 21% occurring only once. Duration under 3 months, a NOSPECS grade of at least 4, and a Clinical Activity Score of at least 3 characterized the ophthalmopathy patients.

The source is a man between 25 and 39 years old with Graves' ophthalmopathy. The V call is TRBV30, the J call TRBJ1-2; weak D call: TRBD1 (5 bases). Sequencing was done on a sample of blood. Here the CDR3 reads CAWSGRDGYTF. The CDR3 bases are TGTGCCTGGAGTGGCAGGGATGGCTACACCTTC. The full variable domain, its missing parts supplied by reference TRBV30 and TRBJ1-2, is SQTIHQWPATLVQPVGSPLSLECTVEGTSNPNLYWYRQAAGRGLQLLFYSVGIGQISSEVPQNLSASRPQDRQFILSSKKLLLSDSGFYLCAWSGRDGYTFGSGTRLTVV.